Sequencing of this TCR beta chain was carried out in a study of T cell repertoires in cytomegalovirus infection. As for the study in general: Recently identified HLA-C-restricted CMV epitopes were among the peptides used. Indications of both CMV infection and matching HLA type were provided by public TCR beta signatures.

MiXCR, applied by TCRdb to the reads, yields one record per CDR3 protein. The sample contains about half a million distinct CDR3 sequences, approximately 46% of which appear only once. V lost 5 bases, J lost 8 bases, and 9 bases lay in between. The CDR3 extends over 11 amino acids. CDR1 is SGHVS, CDR2 FNYEAQ, per germline. Overall study results and limits: Cumulative frequency of public TCR beta families picked out carriers of CMV plus the relevant HLA. The study found HLA-C-restricted CMV-specific TCR beta clonotypes dominating the ex vivo response.

This clonotype came up a few times. Its antigen is not identified. The V and J genes are TRBV7-6 and TRBJ1-2; possibly TRBD1 for D (5 bases). The source is a human donor in good health (CMV status not recorded). Some clones in this sample may be carry-over from other donors' samples. The source was cultured PBMCs, collected from culture after CMV antigen stimulation. The CDR3 here is CASSGGGGYTF. CDR3 bases: TGTGCCAGCAGCGGGGGGGGGGGCTACACCTTC. The entire variable domain, with the rest obtained from reference TRBV7-6 and TRBJ1-2, is as follows: GAGVSQSPRYKVTKRGQDVALRCDPISGHVSLYWYRQALGQGPEFLTYFNYEAQQDKSGLPNDRFSAERPEGSISTLTIQRTEQRDSAMYRCASSGGGGYTFGSGTRLTVV.